This TCR beta chain was captured by sequencing in a study of blood T cell repertoires in COVID-19. Original processing notes: Estimation of nucleated cell counts relied on the amplification of reference gene primers. Libraries were prepared by immunoSEQ multiplex PCR; TCRdb keeps only in-frame clonotypes and omits some of them. V, J and clone size are those of that table, while D and trimming were read from the DNA. In the table there are under 55,000 clones, about 85% of which are singletons. The CDR3 is 12 amino acids. Trimming pared 3 bases from V and 4 bases from J, leaving 6 bases between. The specimen sequenced was peripheral blood. J is TRBJ1-2 and V is TRBV12-3 or TRBV12-4; D is perhaps TRBD1 (6 bases). The receptor was isolated from a woman of 80 years or more with acute or convalescent COVID-19. The CDR3 DNA reads TGTGCCAGCAGTTTGACAGGCTATGGCTACACCTTC. Amino acid sequence: CASSLTGYGYTF.